Listed below are T cell receptor beta chains from one sample, sequenced in a study of blood T cell repertoires in COVID-19. Clones were sequenced by immunoSEQ multiplex PCR, and TCRdb holds only the in-frame ones, with some missing. Among roughly 330,000 clones, roughly 82% were seen once, and the ten largest hold 1.5% to 2%. The sequencing sample was made of peripheral blood. The origin of the receptors is a woman aged 45 to 65 with acute or convalescent COVID-19. The CDR3 runs from the conserved cysteine through the conserved F or W. Fields, in order: J gene, V gene, clone size, D gene, CDR3 protein, CDR3 DNA. D genes are given only for firm matches. Clone size is not always given. Where it is, it says once, few, many or a class for expanded clones.

j_gene: TRBJ1-4
v_gene: TRBV7-2
abundance: once
d_gene: .
CDR3aa: CASSLARSEEKLFF
CDR3nt: TGTGCCAGCAGCTTAGCGCGGTCGGAAGAAAAACTGTTTTTT

j_gene: TRBJ2-7
v_gene: TRBV7-9
abundance: .
d_gene: .
CDR3aa: CASSPAQADFFYEQYF
CDR3nt: TGTGCCAGCAGCCCCGCGCAAGCTGACTTCTTCTACGAGCAGTACTTC

j_gene: TRBJ2-3
v_gene: TRBV11-2
abundance: .
d_gene: TRBD2
CDR3aa: CASREPGLAGGPDTQYF
CDR3nt: TGTGCCAGCCGAGAACCGGGACTAGCGGGAGGGCCAGATACGCAGTATTTT

j_gene: TRBJ1-5
v_gene: TRBV6-6
abundance: .
d_gene: .
CDR3aa: CASSSGRQFPSIGNQPQHF
CDR3nt: TGTGCCAGCAGCTCCGGCAGACAGTTCCCCTCCATCGGCAATCAGCCCCAGCATTTT

j_gene: TRBJ2-7
v_gene: TRBV5-1
abundance: .
d_gene: TRBD2
CDR3aa: CASSRMAGEVYEQYF
CDR3nt: TGCGCCAGCAGTCGGATGGCGGGAGAAGTCTACGAGCAGTACTTC

j_gene: TRBJ2-7
v_gene: TRBV29-1
abundance: .
d_gene: TRBD1
CDR3aa: CSVPSWDRSHEQYF
CDR3nt: TGCAGCGTCCCGAGCTGGGACAGGAGCCACGAGCAGTACTTC

j_gene: TRBJ2-2
v_gene: TRBV2
abundance: .
d_gene: .
CDR3aa: CASNRRGKGTGELFF
CDR3nt: TGTGCCAGCAACCGGCGCGGGAAAGGGACCGGGGAGCTGTTTTTT

j_gene: TRBJ2-7
v_gene: TRBV29-1
abundance: .
d_gene: .
CDR3aa: CSVVSLSSYEQYF
CDR3nt: TGCAGCGTTGTCTCTCTTTCCTCCTACGAGCAGTACTTC

j_gene: TRBJ2-2
v_gene: TRBV10-3
abundance: .
d_gene: .
CDR3aa: CAISELRWAGTLNTGELFF
CDR3nt: TGTGCCATCAGTGAGTTGAGGTGGGCCGGGACACTGAACACCGGGGAGCTGTTTTTT

j_gene: TRBJ2-1
v_gene: TRBV19
abundance: .
d_gene: TRBD2
CDR3aa: CASSIGGRVAGEQFF
CDR3nt: TGTGCCAGTAGTATAGGCGGGAGGGTTGCAGGAGAGCAGTTCTTC

j_gene: TRBJ1-1
v_gene: TRBV2
abundance: .
d_gene: .
CDR3aa: CASSDRRLSGSEAFF
CDR3nt: TGTGCCAGCTCAGACAGGCGGCTGAGCGGTTCTGAAGCTTTCTTT

j_gene: TRBJ2-1
v_gene: TRBV14
abundance: few
d_gene: TRBD2
CDR3aa: CASSSAELAWNEQFF
CDR3nt: TGTGCCAGCAGCTCGGCGGAACTAGCGTGGAATGAGCAGTTCTTC

j_gene: TRBJ2-2
v_gene: TRBV3-1/TRBV3-2
abundance: .
d_gene: .
CDR3aa: CASSQRGNIGELFF
CDR3nt: TGTGCCAGCAGCCAGCGGGGAAACATCGGGGAGCTGTTTTTT

j_gene: TRBJ2-3
v_gene: TRBV27
abundance: once
d_gene: .
CDR3aa: CASSLSTVLQSTDTQYF
CDR3nt: TGTGCCAGCAGTTTATCGACTGTCCTTCAATCCACAGATACGCAGTATTTT

j_gene: TRBJ2-1
v_gene: TRBV7-2
abundance: .
d_gene: .
CDR3aa: CASSLGASDYNEQFF
CDR3nt: TGTGCCAGCAGCTTAGGGGCTAGCGATTACAATGAGCAGTTCTTC

j_gene: TRBJ1-1
v_gene: TRBV14
abundance: .
d_gene: .
CDR3aa: CASSQGRRGTEAFF
CDR3nt: TGTGCCAGCAGCCAAGGGAGGAGGGGAACTGAAGCTTTCTTT

j_gene: TRBJ1-5
v_gene: TRBV4-1
abundance: .
d_gene: TRBD1
CDR3aa: CASSRTGTGFDQPQHF
CDR3nt: TGCGCCAGCAGCCGGACCGGGACAGGGTTCGATCAGCCCCAGCATTTT

j_gene: TRBJ2-7
v_gene: TRBV5-1
abundance: .
d_gene: .
CDR3aa: CASSLGGSNYEQYF
CDR3nt: TGCGCCAGCAGCTTGGGTGGGAGTAACTACGAGCAGTACTTC

j_gene: TRBJ2-7
v_gene: TRBV29-1
abundance: .
d_gene: .
CDR3aa: CSVAGGADATYEQYF
CDR3nt: TGCAGCGTTGCGGGGGGCGCGGACGCTACCTACGAGCAGTACTTC

j_gene: TRBJ2-1
v_gene: TRBV7-6
abundance: .
d_gene: .
CDR3aa: CASSLGWRGRTYNEQFF
CDR3nt: TGTGCCAGCAGCTTAGGGTGGAGGGGAAGGACCTACAATGAGCAGTTCTTC

j_gene: TRBJ2-1
v_gene: TRBV3-1/TRBV3-2
abundance: .
d_gene: .
CDR3aa: CASSHRLANEQFF
CDR3nt: TGTGCCAGCAGCCATAGATTAGCGAATGAGCAGTTCTTC

j_gene: TRBJ1-2
v_gene: TRBV6-1
abundance: .
d_gene: .
CDR3aa: CASSEERAGAYGYTF
CDR3nt: TGTGCCAGCAGTGAAGAACGGGCAGGGGCCTATGGCTACACCTTC

j_gene: TRBJ2-1
v_gene: TRBV27
abundance: .
d_gene: TRBD2
CDR3aa: CASQPRSSGRGEQFF
CDR3nt: TGTGCCAGCCAACCGAGATCTAGCGGGAGAGGTGAGCAGTTCTTC

j_gene: TRBJ1-1
v_gene: TRBV27
abundance: .
d_gene: .
CDR3aa: CASSFWRETEAFF
CDR3nt: TGTGCCAGCAGTTTCTGGAGGGAAACTGAAGCTTTCTTT

j_gene: TRBJ2-1
v_gene: TRBV19
abundance: .
d_gene: TRBD1
CDR3aa: CASSTRPLWDRGNEQFF
CDR3nt: TGTGCCAGTAGTACTAGACCGCTCTGGGACAGGGGGAATGAGCAGTTCTTC

j_gene: TRBJ2-2
v_gene: TRBV7-2
abundance: .
d_gene: .
CDR3aa: CASSQDRLNTGELFF
CDR3nt: TGTGCCAGCAGCCAAGACAGGCTAAACACCGGGGAGCTGTTTTTT

j_gene: TRBJ2-7
v_gene: TRBV27
abundance: .
d_gene: .
CDR3aa: CASSSQAGVLGAYF
CDR3nt: TGTGCCAGCAGTTCTCAGGCGGGTGTCCTGGGAGCTTACTTC

j_gene: TRBJ1-5
v_gene: TRBV13
abundance: .
d_gene: TRBD1
CDR3aa: CASSRQGDQPQHF
CDR3nt: TGTGCCAGCAGCCGACAGGGGGACCAGCCCCAGCATTTT

j_gene: TRBJ2-7
v_gene: TRBV27
abundance: .
d_gene: TRBD1
CDR3aa: CASSYYDRAGGLYEQYF
CDR3nt: TGTGCCAGCAGTTATTACGACAGGGCAGGGGGTTTGTACGAGCAGTACTTC

j_gene: TRBJ2-2
v_gene: TRBV7-3
abundance: .
d_gene: TRBD1
CDR3aa: CASSKGQGDTGELFF
CDR3nt: TGTGCCAGCAGCAAAGGACAGGGGGACACCGGGGAGCTGTTTTTT

j_gene: TRBJ2-1
v_gene: TRBV9
abundance: .
d_gene: .
CDR3aa: CASSVAGDFYNEQFF
CDR3nt: TGTGCCAGCAGCGTAGCGGGGGACTTCTACAATGAGCAGTTCTTC

j_gene: TRBJ2-5
v_gene: TRBV15
abundance: .
d_gene: TRBD2
CDR3aa: CATSRVVTSGIQETQYF
CDR3nt: TGTGCCACCAGCAGAGTCGTAACTAGCGGGATCCAAGAGACCCAGTACTTC

j_gene: TRBJ1-4
v_gene: TRBV3-1/TRBV3-2
abundance: .
d_gene: TRBD1
CDR3aa: CASSLAPGQGGEKLFF
CDR3nt: TGTGCCAGCAGCCTAGCCCCGGGACAGGGTGGAGAAAAACTGTTTTTT

j_gene: TRBJ2-2
v_gene: TRBV2
abundance: .
d_gene: .
CDR3aa: CASSDQGPYTGELFF
CDR3nt: TGTGCCAGCAGTGATCAGGGGCCCTACACCGGGGAGCTGTTTTTT

j_gene: TRBJ2-2
v_gene: TRBV24-1
abundance: few
d_gene: .
CDR3aa: CATGMGLQFGELFF
CDR3nt: TGTGCCACCGGCATGGGACTTCAGTTTGGGGAGCTGTTTTTT

j_gene: TRBJ2-3
v_gene: TRBV30
abundance: .
d_gene: TRBD2
CDR3aa: CAWSRGLAGTQYF
CDR3nt: TGTGCCTGGAGCCGGGGACTAGCAGGTACGCAGTATTTT

j_gene: TRBJ1-5
v_gene: TRBV19
abundance: .
d_gene: .
CDR3aa: CASSIPSTGPQHF
CDR3nt: TGTGCCAGTAGTATACCCTCGACGGGGCCCCAGCATTTT

j_gene: TRBJ2-7
v_gene: TRBV2
abundance: .
d_gene: TRBD1
CDR3aa: CASSEGLRTGHEQYF
CDR3nt: TGTGCCAGCAGTGAAGGCCTAAGGACAGGGCACGAGCAGTACTTC

j_gene: TRBJ2-5
v_gene: TRBV24-1
abundance: .
d_gene: .
CDR3aa: CATSASVVETQYF
CDR3nt: TGTGCCACCAGTGCGTCGGTCGTAGAGACCCAGTACTTC

j_gene: TRBJ2-2
v_gene: TRBV27
abundance: .
d_gene: .
CDR3aa: CASSFAGGLAGELFF
CDR3nt: TGTGCCAGCAGTTTTGCAGGGGGACTAGCCGGGGAGCTGTTTTTT

j_gene: TRBJ2-7
v_gene: TRBV4-2
abundance: .
d_gene: .
CDR3aa: CASSQVGVRKSSYEQYF
CDR3nt: TGTGCCAGCAGCCAAGTCGGTGTGCGGAAGAGCTCCTACGAGCAGTACTTC

j_gene: TRBJ1-4
v_gene: TRBV7-9
abundance: .
d_gene: TRBD1
CDR3aa: CASSLNIQGATNEKLFF
CDR3nt: TGTGCCAGCAGCCTAAACATACAGGGGGCAACTAATGAAAAACTGTTTTTT

j_gene: TRBJ1-1
v_gene: TRBV7-9
abundance: .
d_gene: .
CDR3aa: CASSLFAPGTEAFF
CDR3nt: TGTGCCAGCAGCTTATTCGCCCCGGGGACTGAAGCTTTCTTT

j_gene: TRBJ1-2
v_gene: TRBV2
abundance: .
d_gene: TRBD1
CDR3aa: CASRNRGGTYGYTF
CDR3nt: TGTGCCAGCAGGAACAGGGGTGGGACTTATGGCTACACCTTC

j_gene: TRBJ2-1
v_gene: TRBV7-6
abundance: .
d_gene: TRBD1
CDR3aa: CASSPFRDRDYNEQFF
CDR3nt: TGTGCCAGCAGCCCATTCCGGGACAGGGATTACAATGAGCAGTTCTTC

j_gene: TRBJ2-7
v_gene: TRBV5-1
abundance: .
d_gene: TRBD2
CDR3aa: CASSFTSGYEQYF
CDR3nt: TGCGCCAGCAGCTTTACTAGCGGCTACGAGCAGTACTTC

j_gene: TRBJ2-1
v_gene: TRBV2
abundance: .
d_gene: TRBD1
CDR3aa: CASSEGQGWYEQFF
CDR3nt: TGTGCCAGCAGTGAGGGACAGGGATGGTATGAGCAGTTCTTC

j_gene: TRBJ1-5
v_gene: TRBV28
abundance: .
d_gene: .
CDR3aa: CASSPGTSSNQPQHF
CDR3nt: TGTGCCAGCAGTCCCGGGACAAGTAGCAATCAGCCCCAGCATTTT

j_gene: TRBJ2-1
v_gene: TRBV27
abundance: .
d_gene: TRBD2
CDR3aa: CASSLGASGSNEQFF
CDR3nt: TGTGCCAGCAGTTTAGGGGCTAGCGGGTCAAATGAGCAGTTCTTC

j_gene: TRBJ2-1
v_gene: TRBV11-3
abundance: .
d_gene: TRBD1
CDR3aa: CASSLRRGTGKNEQFF
CDR3nt: TGTGCCAGCAGCTTAAGGAGGGGGACAGGGAAAAATGAGCAGTTCTTC

j_gene: TRBJ2-1
v_gene: TRBV3-1/TRBV3-2
abundance: .
d_gene: TRBD1
CDR3aa: CASSEADRDRGGYEQFF
CDR3nt: TGTGCCAGCAGCGAGGCCGACCGGGACAGGGGTGGATATGAGCAGTTCTTC

j_gene: TRBJ2-2
v_gene: TRBV5-1
abundance: .
d_gene: TRBD2
CDR3aa: CASRVGASGPTNTGELFF
CDR3nt: TGCGCCAGCAGAGTCGGGGCTAGCGGGCCCACGAACACCGGGGAGCTGTTTTTT

j_gene: TRBJ2-7
v_gene: TRBV5-4
abundance: few
d_gene: .
CDR3aa: CASSLGGIGSYEQYF
CDR3nt: TGTGCCAGCAGCTTGGGCGGAATTGGGTCCTACGAGCAGTACTTC

j_gene: TRBJ2-2
v_gene: TRBV6-6
abundance: once
d_gene: .
CDR3aa: CASRTHRADTGELFF
CDR3nt: TGTGCCAGCAGGACCCACAGGGCGGACACCGGGGAGCTGTTTTTT

j_gene: TRBJ1-2
v_gene: TRBV7-9
abundance: .
d_gene: .
CDR3aa: CASSPSTRNYGYTF
CDR3nt: TGTGCCAGCAGCCCATCCACAAGAAACTATGGCTACACCTTC

j_gene: TRBJ1-2
v_gene: TRBV28
abundance: once
d_gene: .
CDR3aa: CASSPNREGGYTF
CDR3nt: TGTGCCAGCAGTCCCAATCGGGAAGGTGGCTACACCTTC

j_gene: TRBJ2-7
v_gene: TRBV7-9
abundance: .
d_gene: .
CDR3aa: CASSLFASSTYEQYF
CDR3nt: TGTGCCAGCAGCTTATTTGCTAGCTCAACCTACGAGCAGTACTTC

j_gene: TRBJ2-2
v_gene: TRBV7-2
abundance: .
d_gene: TRBD1
CDR3aa: CASSLLAEGQGTGELFF
CDR3nt: TGTGCCAGCAGCTTACTGGCGGAGGGACAGGGCACCGGGGAGCTGTTTTTT

j_gene: TRBJ2-2
v_gene: TRBV27
abundance: .
d_gene: .
CDR3aa: CASREQIKNTGELFF
CDR3nt: TGTGCCAGCAGGGAACAGATCAAGAACACCGGGGAGCTGTTTTTT